Presented here are 25 T cell receptor beta chains from one specimen sequenced in a study of blood T cell repertoires in COVID-19. TCRdb's copy holds only in-frame clones and misses some; the assay was immunoSEQ multiplex PCR. The repertoire consists of under 95,000 clones, with roughly 77% occurring once and the leading ten covering approximately 5.4%. Sequenced material: peripheral blood. These TCRs come from a man in his fifties with active or convalescent COVID-19.

The chain joins TRBV14 to TRBJ1-1; D is perhaps TRBD1 (6 bases). This CDR3 contains 16 residues. V gave up 3 bases and J gave up 0 bases, with 14 bases separating them. Germline assignment: CDR1 SGHDN and CDR2 FVKESK. The DNA for the CDR3 is TGTGCCAGCAGCCAGAGGTTTGGACAGATGAACACTGAAGCTTTCTTT. It codes for CASSQRFGQMNTEAFF.

This chain connects TRBV7-2 to TRBJ1-6; 7 nucleotides agree with TRBD1. Germline lookup yields CDR1 SGHTA and CDR2 FQGNSA. With 5 bases clipped from V and 9 bases from J, the junction kept 19 bases outside the gene matches. The CDR3 has 18 amino acids. The CDR3 region is CASSQNRQGKTVVSPLHF. Written as DNA, the CDR3 is TGTGCCAGCAGCCAGAATAGACAGGGAAAGACCGTTGTTTCACCCCTCCACTTT.

This chain links TRBV2 with TRBJ2-1; D may be TRBD2 (5 bases). The CDR3 covers 14 residues. The V end was cut by 7 bases, the J end by 0 bases, with 10 bases between. Germline CDR1 SNHLY, CDR2 FYNNEI. CDR3 residues: CASNGGSSYNEQFF. Written as DNA, the CDR3 is TGTGCCAGCAACGGAGGAAGCTCCTACAATGAGCAGTTCTTC.

The rearrangement uses TRBV3-1 (or the pseudogene TRBV3-2) and TRBJ2-7, with 9 bases that match TRBD1. Germline CDR1 and CDR2: LGHDT and YNNKEL (reference sequence). This CDR3 is 14 amino acids long. Trimming removed 5 bases from V and 5 bases from J; junction bases left unmatched: 7. Here the CDR3 DNA reads TGTGCCAGCAGCAGTCGGACAGGGGCCGACGAGCAGTACTTC. Translation: CASSSRTGADEQYF.

The table lists this clone with a few counts. This chain links TRBV7-6 with TRBJ2-6, with unresolved D. V lost 4 bases, J lost 4 bases, and 11 bases lay in between. CDR1 and CDR2 from the germline V gene are SGHVS and FNYEAQ. The CDR3 is 15 amino acids. This chain's CDR3 is CASSSRGAGANVLTF. For the CDR3, the DNA is TGTGCCAGCAGCTCCCGAGGCGCCGGGGCCAACGTCCTGACTTTC.

The V and J genes are TRBV12-5 and TRBJ2-3; D remains unclear. V was trimmed by 2 bases and J by 0 bases, leaving 3 bases between them. Germline V gene data show CDR1 as LGHNT and CDR2 as FRNRAP. The CDR3 extends over 13 amino acids. CDR3 loop: CASGLLSTDTQYF. Here the CDR3 DNA reads TGTGCTAGTGGTTTGTTAAGCACAGATACGCAGTATTTT.

The gene calls are TRBV5-5 and TRBJ2-1; 7 positions agree with TRBD2. CDR1 is SGHKS, CDR2 YYEKEE, per germline (reference sequence). The CDR3 consists of 16 residues. Trimming removed 3 bases from V and 2 bases from J; junction bases left unmatched: 8. In DNA form, the CDR3 reads TGTGCCAGCAGCTACCCTAGCGGTGCCCCCTACAATGAGCAGTTCTTC. This sequence encodes CASSYPSGAPYNEQFF.

The chain is built from TRBV5-6 and TRBJ1-3, with 7 bases matching TRBD1. The germline V gene has CDR1 SGHDT and CDR2 YYEEEE. The V and J ends lost 3 bases and 7 bases, in that order; junction bases with no gene match: 4. The CDR3 is made up of 13 amino acids. The CDR3 loop reads CASSSQGRNTIYF. CDR3 in DNA: TGTGCCAGCAGCTCACAGGGGCGGAACACCATATATTTT. Looking up the rest from reference TRBV5-6 and TRBJ1-3 gives the full variable domain: DAGVTQSPTHLIKTRGQQVTLRCSPKSGHDTVSWYQQALGQGPQFIFQYYEEEERQRGNFPDRFSGHQFPNYSSELNVNALLLGDSALYLCASSSQGRNTIYFGEGSWLTVV.

Only a few counts were recorded for this clone. The CDR3 sequence: CASSYSAGNEQYF. CDR3 nucleotides: TGTGCCAGCAGTTACTCGGCGGGGAACGAGCAGTACTTC. V and J are TRBV6-5 and TRBJ2-7; a possible D gene is TRBD2 (6 bases). V was shortened by 0 bases and J by 5 bases, with 8 bases between the two germline ends. The CDR3 is 13 residues long. Germline V gene data show CDR1 as MNHEY and CDR2 as SVGAGI.

This clone was picked up one time. This rearrangement joins TRBV5-1 to TRBJ1-2, with D possibly matching TRBD1 (5 bases). V lost 4 bases, J lost 2 bases, and 15 bases lay in between. Germline V lookup: CDR1 SGHRS, CDR2 YFSETQ. There are 15 residues in the CDR3. The CDR3 is CASSPLSAGNYGYTF. CDR3 DNA sequence: TGCGCCAGCAGCCCACTCTCGGCAGGGAACTATGGCTACACCTTC.

This chain's CDR3 is CASSPGTSGGPFHEQFF. The CDR3 region has the DNA TGTGCCAGCAGCCCGGGGACTAGCGGGGGACCTTTCCATGAGCAGTTCTTC. The rearrangement links TRBV11-2 to TRBJ2-1, with 14 bases aligning to TRBD2. CDR1 is SGHAT, CDR2 FQNNGV, per germline. CDR3 size: 17 residues. V shed 5 bases and J 8 bases; nucleotides not matched to a gene: 11. The whole variable domain, remainder taken from reference TRBV11-2 and TRBJ2-1, is EAGVAQSPRYKIIEKRQSVAFWCNPISGHATLYWYQQILGQGPKLLIQFQNNGVVDDSQLPKDRFSAERLKGVDSTLKIQPAKLEDSAVYLCASSPGTSGGPFHEQFFGPGTRLTVL.

The rearrangement uses TRBV19 and TRBJ2-1, with 9 positions matching TRBD1. The V segment lost 4 bases and the J segment 5 bases; nucleotides outside the gene matches: 6. The CDR3 consists of 15 residues. Germline CDR1 reads LNHDA; CDR2 reads SQIVND (reference sequence). In DNA form, the CDR3 reads TGTGCCAGTAGTACCCGGGGACAGGGTCACAATGAGCAGTTCTTC. Its translation: CASSTRGQGHNEQFF.

The rearrangement links TRBV6-5 to TRBJ1-3; 7 nucleotides line up with TRBD1. V lost 5 bases and J lost 4; bases outside the gene matches: 2. Germline V gene lookup returns CDR1 MNHEY and CDR2 SVGAGI. There are 13 residues in the CDR3. CDR3 DNA sequence: TGTGCCAGCAGTAGGGGGCCCGGAAACACCATATATTTT. Translation: CASSRGPGNTIYF.

The chain joins TRBV12-3 or TRBV12-4 to TRBJ2-1; possibly TRBD1 for D (6 bases). Deletions cut 7 bases from V and 9 bases from J, with 16 bases between. The CDR3 is made up of 13 amino acids. CDR3 sequence reads: CASTALQGTEQFF. CDR3 bases: TGTGCCAGCACCGCGCTTCAGGGGACTGAGCAGTTCTTC.

V and J are TRBV27 and TRBJ2-7, with TRBD1 matching over 9 bases. V lost 6 bases and J lost 4; bases outside the gene matches: 7. Germline V gives CDR1 MNHEY, CDR2 SMNVEV (reference sequence). The CDR3 extends over 14 amino acids. CDR3 DNA sequence: TGTGCCAGCAGAACCGGGACAGGGAAGTACGAGCAGTACTTC. As protein: CASRTGTGKYEQYF.

The chain employs TRBV7-9 and TRBJ2-7, with 8 bases aligning to TRBD2. Germline-derived CDR1 and CDR2 are SEHNR and FQNEAQ (reference sequence). The length of the CDR3 is 18 residues. V shed 3 bases, J shed 0 bases, and the junction held 13 bases outside the gene matches. The CDR3 spells CASSFQPLAGAHSYEQYF. The DNA of the CDR3 is TGTGCCAGCAGCTTCCAACCCCTAGCGGGCGCCCACTCCTACGAGCAGTACTTC. The complete variable domain, with remaining parts taken from reference TRBV7-9 and TRBJ2-7, reads DTGVSQNPRHKITKRGQNVTFRCDPISEHNRLYWYRQTLGQGPEFLTYFQNEAQLEKSRLLSDRFSAERPKGSFSTLEIQRTEQGDSAMYLCASSFQPLAGAHSYEQYFGPGTRLTVT.

This sequence joins TRBV11-2 and TRBJ2-5; D possibly corresponds to TRBD2 (6 bases). Germline assignment: CDR1 SGHAT and CDR2 FQNNGV. The ends were cut back, 4 bases at V and 5 bases at J, with 11 bases in the middle. The CDR3 consists of 13 residues. CDR3 sequence: CASSSQAGETQYF. The CDR3 nucleotides read TGTGCCAGCAGCTCCCAGGCGGGGGAGACCCAGTACTTC.

This chain connects TRBV27 to TRBJ1-1; 9 bases align to TRBD1. In germline, CDR1 is MNHEY, CDR2 SMNVEV (reference sequence). The junction had 7 bases not matched to a gene; V was cut back by 4 bases and J by 1 base. The CDR3 consists of 16 residues. This chain's CDR3 is CASSSPRQGGNTEAFF. The CDR3 bases are TGTGCCAGCAGTTCTCCGAGACAGGGGGGGAACACTGAAGCTTTCTTT.

The CDR3 loop is CATSVVTEAFF. In nucleotides, the CDR3 is TGTGCAACCTCGGTAGTGACTGAAGCTTTCTTT. This rearrangement joins TRBV18 to TRBJ1-1; D gene unclear. This CDR3 is 11 amino acids long. CDR1 and CDR2 from the germline V gene are KGHSH and LQKENI.

V and J are TRBV7-8 and TRBJ1-4, with a tentative D call TRBD1 (5 bases). Trimming cost V 4 bases and J 8 bases, with 11 bases left between them. CDR1 is SGHVS and CDR2 is FQNEAQ in the germline V gene. The CDR3 is made up of 13 amino acids. The CDR3 here is CASSSRTFEKLFF. The CDR3 DNA reads TGTGCCAGCAGCTCCCGGACATTCGAAAAACTGTTTTTT.

The CDR3 region is CASSPPQGGTGNQPQHF. CDR3 nucleotides: TGTGCCAGCTCACCACCCCAGGGGGGTACAGGCAATCAGCCCCAGCATTTT. This chain uses TRBV18 with TRBJ1-5; the match to TRBD1 covers 7 bases. This CDR3 has 17 residues. With V trimmed by 0 bases and J by 2 bases, 7 bases remained unmatched. The germline gives CDR1 KGHSH, CDR2 LQKENI.

The chain joins TRBV6-5 to TRBJ1-1; 8 bases agree with TRBD1. The CDR3 has 12 residues. Germline V gene sequence: CDR1 MNHEY, CDR2 SVGAGI. With 2 bases clipped from V and 12 bases from J, the junction kept 5 bases outside the gene matches. The CDR3 coding sequence is TGTGCCAGCAGTTACCCGGACAGGGAGCCTTTCTTT. Translation: CASSYPDREPFF.

This rearrangement joins TRBV24-1 to TRBJ2-5; D not resolved. Germline V lookup: CDR1 KGHDR, CDR2 SFDVKD. The CDR3 sequence is 12 residues long. The ends were cut back, 3 bases at V and 1 base at J, with 2 bases in the middle. The CDR3 nucleotides are TGTGCCACCAGTGATCGCCAAGAGACCCAGTACTTC. Its protein product is CATSDRQETQYF.

V gene TRBV3-1 (or the pseudogene TRBV3-2) combines with J gene TRBJ2-3, with 13 bases matching TRBD2. Per germline, CDR1 LGHDT and CDR2 YNNKEL (reference sequence). V lost 11 bases to trimming and J lost 0 bases; unmatched junction nucleotides: 11. The CDR3 totals 17 residues. CDR3 protein: CAASKGTSGESTDTQYF. For the CDR3, the DNA is TGTGCCGCTTCGAAGGGGACTAGCGGGGAAAGCACAGATACGCAGTATTTT.

The V gene is TRBV11-2, the J gene TRBJ2-3, with a tentative D call TRBD1 (5 bases). CDR3 length equals 16 residues. V dropped 0 bases and J dropped 4 bases, with 14 bases sitting between them. Germline V CDR1 and CDR2: SGHAT, FQNNGV. CDR3 sequence (DNA): TGTGCCAGCAGCTTAGAAACAGGAGCGCACGCAGATACGCAGTATTTT. Amino acids: CASSLETGAHADTQYF.